The 16 T cell receptor beta chains listed next were all sequenced from one sample in a study of T cells in Graves' hyperthyroidism and ophthalmopathy. Amplification targeted TCR beta CDR3 regions from RNA transcripts. First-round RT-PCR of the TCR CDR3 relied on the HTBI primer set. TCRdb recomputed calls from the multiplex PCR reads with MiXCR, one row per CDR3 protein. The sample lists 600,000 to 700,000 distinct CDR3 sequences; nearly 45% were seen once. Sequencing was done on a sample of peripheral blood or thyroid tissue (not recorded which). The receptors shown here come from an adult man with Graves' disease, either hyperthyroidism or ophthalmopathy (not recorded which).

The chain recombines TRBV10-1 with TRBJ1-1; D might be TRBD1 (5 bases). The CDR3 has 16 residues. V shed 0 bases and J shed 3 bases, with 14 bases lying between them. Germline V lookup: CDR1 WNHNN, CDR2 SYGVQD (reference sequence). The CDR3, as DNA: TGCGCCAGCAGTGAGTCGACTAGGGTAGGGGACACTGAAGCTTTCTTT. Translation: CASSESTRVGDTEAFF.

The chain employs TRBV29-1 and TRBJ1-1; the D gene is possibly TRBD1 (6 bases). CDR1 and CDR2 from the germline V gene are SQVTM and ANQGSEA. There are 13 residues in the CDR3. Trimming left V 8 bases short and J 6 bases short, with 19 bases between. The DNA for the CDR3 is TGCAGCTTGGTAAACAGGGAGATGTCTGAAGCTTTCTTT. Encoded protein: CSLVNREMSEAFF.

The chain links TRBV7-9 to TRBJ1-6, with TRBD1 identical over 11 bases. Trimming at V came to 3 bases and at J to 2 bases, leaving 9 bases not matched to a gene. Germline V lookup: CDR1 SEHNR, CDR2 FQNEAQ (reference sequence). CDR3 size: 19 residues. CDR3 region: CASSFRDRGLVPYNSPLHF. CDR3 in DNA: TGTGCCAGCAGCTTCCGGGACAGGGGGTTAGTCCCCTATAATTCACCCCTCCACTTT.

The gene calls are TRBV13 and TRBJ1-1; tentative D call: TRBD1 (5 bases). CDR1 is PRHDT, CDR2 FYEKMQ, per germline (reference sequence). Trimming stripped 3 bases from V and 4 bases from J, with 15 bases between. This CDR3 comprises 15 residues. The CDR3 coding sequence is TGTGCCAGCAGCTTTTTCGACAGTCGGGGCACTGAAGCTTTCTTT. The encoded protein is CASSFFDSRGTEAFF. The full variable domain, completed using reference TRBV13 and TRBJ1-1, is AAGVIQSPRHLIKEKRETATLKCYPIPRHDTVYWYQQGPGQDPQFLISFYEKMQSDKGSIPDRFSAQQFSDYHSELNMSSLELGDSALYFCASSFFDSRGTEAFFGQGTRLTVV.

This clonotype has just one count. The chain carries TRBV7-9 and TRBJ1-4; a possible D gene is TRBD1 (6 bases). V lost 2 bases and J 3 bases, leaving 13 bases between the germline ends. CDR1 and CDR2 from the germline V gene are SEHNR and FQNEAQ (reference sequence). This CDR3 contains 16 residues. CDR3 sequence: CASSLTRDIANEKLFF. CDR3 nucleotide sequence: TGTGCCAGCAGCTTAACCCGGGACATAGCTAATGAAAAACTGTTTTTT.

The rearrangement uses TRBV6-5 and TRBJ2-2, with D possibly being TRBD1 or TRBD2 (5 bases each). The germline gives CDR1 MNHEY, CDR2 SVGAGI. V lost 5 bases and J lost 6, with 10 bases in between. This CDR3 spans 13 amino acids. CDR3 in DNA: TGTGCCAGCAGTCCCTCGGGACCCGGGGAGCTGTTTTTT. Encoded protein: CASSPSGPGELFF.

The chain recombines TRBV6-5 with TRBJ1-6; 7 positions match TRBD1. CDR3 length: 16 amino acids. The V and J ends lost 8 bases and 9 bases, in that order; junction bases with no gene match: 16. Germline V gives CDR1 MNHEY, CDR2 SVGAGI. CDR3 region: CASRREFGGGSSPLHF. In nucleotides, the CDR3 is TGTGCCAGCCGTCGGGAGTTTGGAGGGGGCTCTTCACCCCTCCACTTT.

The sample holds many counts of this clonotype. The chain links TRBV7-8 to TRBJ1-1; D not certain. V dropped 5 bases and J dropped 1 base, with 11 bases sitting between them. The CDR3 is 14 residues long. Germline assignment: CDR1 SGHVS and CDR2 FQNEAQ. The CDR3 DNA is TGTGCCAGCAGCATTAGTTCCGCGAACACTGAAGCTTTCTTT. Amino acids: CASSISSANTEAFF.

This clonotype was seen ten or more times. CDR3 sequence reads: CATSSTMGDNQPQHF. For the CDR3, the DNA is TGTGCCACCAGCAGTACCATGGGTGATAATCAGCCCCAGCATTTT. The V gene is TRBV15, the J gene TRBJ1-5, with no clear D. The CDR3 runs 15 residues. V was shortened by 3 bases and J by 4 bases, with 13 bases between the two germline ends. Germline CDR1 reads LNHNV; CDR2 reads YYDKDF (reference sequence).

The rearrangement joins TRBV2 to TRBJ2-3, with a possible D match to TRBD2 (6 bases). The length of the CDR3 is 16 residues. Germline CDR1 and CDR2: SNHLY and FYNNEI. The V gene lost 6 bases and the J gene lost 4 bases, with 20 bases spanning the gap. CDR3 loop: CASSPGAGNRADTQYF. The CDR3 DNA reads TGTGCCAGCAGCCCCGGGGCGGGAAACCGGGCAGATACGCAGTATTTT.

The rearrangement links TRBV10-3 to TRBJ2-6; 7 bases are shared with TRBD2. Germline V lookup: CDR1 ENHRY, CDR2 SYGVKD. The CDR3 is 12 residues long. J gave up 12 bases and V 4 bases, and 3 bases lay outside the gene matches. DNA of the CDR3: TGTGCCATCAGTGTAGGGGAGGGCGTCCTGACTTTC. Protein: CAISVGEGVLTF.

This clonotype showed up many times. The V gene is TRBV10-3, the J gene TRBJ2-7, with a tentative D call TRBD1 (6 bases). Germline V gene data show CDR1 as ENHRY and CDR2 as SYGVKD. The CDR3 extends over 13 amino acids. V was pared by 5 bases and J by 6 bases, with 14 bases between. For the CDR3, the DNA is TGTGCCATCAGTCTGAACAGGGTGGGCGAGCAGTACTTC. Amino acids: CAISLNRVGEQYF.

The chain has TRBV5-4 and TRBJ2-5; weak D call: TRBD1 (5 bases). This CDR3 is built from 12 residues. V was trimmed by 2 bases and J by 7 bases, leaving 9 bases between them. Germline-derived CDR1 and CDR2 are SGHNT and YYREEE (reference sequence). The CDR3 spells CASSLAQGTQYF. CDR3 sequence (DNA): TGTGCCAGCAGCTTAGCGCAGGGGACCCAGTACTTC.

With regard to this clonotype: This sequence may be a read error, since a much larger clone differs from it by one base. The chain couples TRBV7-2 to TRBJ2-7, with TRBD2 identical over 7 bases. Per the germline V gene, CDR1 is SGHTA and CDR2 is FQGNSA. J was trimmed by 2 bases and V by 6 bases; bases with no gene match: 4. The CDR3 has 13 residues. CDR3 sequence reads: CASRDGGTYEQYF. The CDR3 DNA follows: TGTGCCAGCAGGGACGGGGGGACCTACGAGCAGTACTTC. The complete variable domain, with remaining parts taken from reference TRBV7-2 and TRBJ2-7, reads GAGVSQSPSNKVTEKGKDVELRCDPISGHTALYWYRQSLGQGLEFLIYFQGNSAPDKSGLPSDRFSAERTGGSVSTLTIQRTQQEDSAVYLCASRDGGTYEQYFGPGTRLTVT.

The chain is built from TRBV29-1 and TRBJ2-7, with 13 nucleotides matching TRBD2. J lost 6 bases, V lost 5 bases, and 4 bases had no gene match. The CDR3 sequence is 13 residues long. Germline V gene sequence: CDR1 SQVTM, CDR2 ANQGSEA. CDR3 sequence reads: CSVLGLAGVEQYF. The DNA of the CDR3 is TGCAGCGTTCTCGGACTAGCGGGAGTCGAGCAGTACTTC.

The rearrangement uses TRBV10-3 and TRBJ2-5; TRBD2 aligns across 13 bases. CDR3 length equals 16 residues. Germline lookup yields CDR1 ENHRY and CDR2 SYGVKD. The junction had 7 bases not matched to a gene; V was cut back by 4 bases and J by 5 bases. The DNA of the CDR3 is TGTGCCATCAGTGCTAGCGAACTAGCGGGAGGGGAGACCCAGTACTTC. Residues: CAISASELAGGETQYF.